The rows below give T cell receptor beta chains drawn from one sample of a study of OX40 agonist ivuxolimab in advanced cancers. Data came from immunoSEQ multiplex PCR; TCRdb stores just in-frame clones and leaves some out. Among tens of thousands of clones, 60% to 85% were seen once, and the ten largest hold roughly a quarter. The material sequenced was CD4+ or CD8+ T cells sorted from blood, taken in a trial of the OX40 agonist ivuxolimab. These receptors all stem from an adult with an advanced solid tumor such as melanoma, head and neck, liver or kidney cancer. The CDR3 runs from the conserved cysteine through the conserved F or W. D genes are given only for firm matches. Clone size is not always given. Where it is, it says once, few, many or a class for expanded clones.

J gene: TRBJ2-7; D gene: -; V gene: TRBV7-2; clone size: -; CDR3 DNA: TGTGCCAGCAGCTTCGGGACGGATACATACGAGCAGTACTTC; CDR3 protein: CASSFGTDTYEQYF
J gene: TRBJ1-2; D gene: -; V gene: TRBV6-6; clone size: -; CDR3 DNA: TGTGCCAGCAGCAGCAAGAGTGGCTACACCTTC; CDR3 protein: CASSSKSGYTF
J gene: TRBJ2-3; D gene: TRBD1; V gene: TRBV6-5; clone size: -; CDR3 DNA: TGTGCCAGCAGTTTATCCGGGACAGGGGGCTTAGATACGCAGTATTTT; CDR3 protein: CASSLSGTGGLDTQYF
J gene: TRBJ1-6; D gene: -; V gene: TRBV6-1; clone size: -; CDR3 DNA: TGTGCCAGCAGTGCGACGGCACGTCCCTCACCCCTCCACTTT; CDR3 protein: CASSATARPSPLHF
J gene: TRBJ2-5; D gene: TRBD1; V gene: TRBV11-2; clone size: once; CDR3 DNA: TGTGCCAGCAGCTTGGACAGGGCGGGAGAGACCCAGTACTTC; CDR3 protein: CASSLDRAGETQYF
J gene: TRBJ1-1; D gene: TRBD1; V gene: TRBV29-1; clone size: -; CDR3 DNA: TGCAGCGTTGTGACAGGGTCGGGCACTGAAGCTTTCTTT; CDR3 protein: CSVVTGSGTEAFF
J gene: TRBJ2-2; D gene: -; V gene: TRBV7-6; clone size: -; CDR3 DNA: TGTGCCAGCAGCTTAGGAGTACTAGCGAACACCGGGGAGCTGTTTTTT; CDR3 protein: CASSLGVLANTGELFF
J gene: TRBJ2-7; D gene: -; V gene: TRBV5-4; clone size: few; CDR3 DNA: TGTGCCAGCAGCTTGGATCCGACCTCCTACGAGCAGTACTTC; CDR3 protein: CASSLDPTSYEQYF
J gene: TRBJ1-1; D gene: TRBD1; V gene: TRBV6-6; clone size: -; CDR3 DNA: TGTGCCAGCAGCAACGGACAGGGCGTGTACACTGAAGCTTTCTTT; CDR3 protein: CASSNGQGVYTEAFF
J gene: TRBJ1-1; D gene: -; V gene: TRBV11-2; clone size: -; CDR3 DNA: TGTGCCAGCAGCTTATTTGGGGTGAACACTGAAGCTTTCTTT; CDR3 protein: CASSLFGVNTEAFF
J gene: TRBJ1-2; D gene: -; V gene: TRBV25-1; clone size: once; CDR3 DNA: TGTGCCAGCAGAAACAGGTTTAACTATGGCTACACCTTC; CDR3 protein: CASRNRFNYGYTF
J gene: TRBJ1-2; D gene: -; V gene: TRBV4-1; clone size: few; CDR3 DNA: TGCGCCAGCAGCCAAGATAGAACAGTCTACTATGGCTACACCTTC; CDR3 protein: CASSQDRTVYYGYTF
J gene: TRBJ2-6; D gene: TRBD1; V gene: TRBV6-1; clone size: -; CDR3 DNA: TGTGCCAGCAGTGACACCGTGGGACAGGGGACTACTGGGGCCAACGTCCTGACTTTC; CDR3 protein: CASSDTVGQGTTGANVLTF
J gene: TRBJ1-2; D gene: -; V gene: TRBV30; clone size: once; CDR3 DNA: TGTGCCTGGAGTGCCTCCGGCCGGATGGGGTATGGCTACACCTTC; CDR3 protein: CAWSASGRMGYGYTF
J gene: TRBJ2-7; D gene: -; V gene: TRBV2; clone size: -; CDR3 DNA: TGTGCCAGCAGCGCCTCGACAGCCCTCACCTACGAGCAGTACTTC; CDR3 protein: CASSASTALTYEQYF
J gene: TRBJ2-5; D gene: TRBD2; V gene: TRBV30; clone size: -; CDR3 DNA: TGTGCCTGGGGGAGCGGGGGGGCAGAGACCCAGTACTTC; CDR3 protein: CAWGSGGAETQYF
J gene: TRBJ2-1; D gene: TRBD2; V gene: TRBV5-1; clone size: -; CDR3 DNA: TGCGCCAGCAGCTTGGGTTTCATGAGCGGACTAGCGGGGGTGGGGAATGAGCAGTTCTTC; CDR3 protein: CASSLGFMSGLAGVGNEQFF
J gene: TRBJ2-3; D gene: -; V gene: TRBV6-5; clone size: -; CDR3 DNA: TGTGCCAGCAGCCTAGACAAGTATACGCAGTATTTT; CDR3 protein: CASSLDKYTQYF
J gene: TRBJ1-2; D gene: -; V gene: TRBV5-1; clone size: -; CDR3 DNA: TGCGCCAGCAGCGTGGACACAATCTATGGCTACACCTTC; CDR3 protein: CASSVDTIYGYTF
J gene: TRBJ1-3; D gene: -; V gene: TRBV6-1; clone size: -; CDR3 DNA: TGTGCCAGCAGTGAAGGACCGTACGCTGGAAACACCATATATTTT; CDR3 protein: CASSEGPYAGNTIYF
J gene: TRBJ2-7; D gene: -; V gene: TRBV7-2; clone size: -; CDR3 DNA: TGTGCCAGCAGCTTATCTGGGGCCTACGAGCAGTACTTC; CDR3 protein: CASSLSGAYEQYF
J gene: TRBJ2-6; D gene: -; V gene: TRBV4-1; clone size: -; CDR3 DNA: TGCGCCAGCAGCCAAGTGGGGGGACCCTCTGGGGCCAACGTCCTGACTTTC; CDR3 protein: CASSQVGGPSGANVLTF
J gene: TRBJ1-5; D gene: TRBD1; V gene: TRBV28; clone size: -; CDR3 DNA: TGTGCCAGTAAAACAGGGGGAAAAACTCAGCCCCAGCATTTT; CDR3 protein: CASKTGGKTQPQHF
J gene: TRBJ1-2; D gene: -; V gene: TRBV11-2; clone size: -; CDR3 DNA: TGTGCCAGCAGCGGTGATGCTGTTTTTGGGGGACATGGCTACACCTTC; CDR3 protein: CASSGDAVFGGHGYTF